This TCR beta chain is drawn from a study of blood T cell repertoires in COVID-19. This table comes from immunoSEQ multiplex PCR, and its TCRdb copy is limited to in-frame clones, with some not included. The data show fewer than 500,000 clones, with roughly 86% seen just once and about 1.5% held by the top ten. Donors were grouped by their self-reported clinical history. Recovered status applied to Cohort 3 donors who had two consecutive negative PCRs. It also applied to those with clearance or with symptom resolution. Germline V gene sequence: CDR1 MNHEY, CDR2 SMNVEV (reference sequence). The CDR3 is 14 amino acids. V shed 0 bases and J shed 4 bases, with 10 bases lying between them.

The source of this sequence is a man in his thirties or forties who had recovered from COVID-19. Sequencing used PBMCs or T cells enriched from blood (not recorded which). This rearrangement joins TRBV27 to TRBJ2-7; perhaps TRBD1 as D (5 bases). The CDR3 DNA reads as TGTGCCAGCAGTTTATCCTGGGGCCCTTACGAGCAGTACTTC. This codes for CASSLSWGPYEQYF.